These T cell receptor beta chains were read from a single sample in a study of blood T cell repertoires in COVID-19. TCRdb keeps only in-frame clones here, not all; method: immunoSEQ multiplex PCR. The sample comprises some 240,000 clones, 89% of which are singletons, and under 7.5% rests with the top ten. The specimen was peripheral blood. The receptor set was obtained from a man aged 55-75 years who had recovered from COVID-19. Both conserved end residues are part of each CDR3. D genes are given only for firm matches. The size field is filled for only some rows; it gives once, few, many or a size class.

clone_size	d_call	v_call	j_call	cdr3_aa	cdr3_nt
-	TRBD2	TRBV5-1	TRBJ2-3	CASSSGLARATDTQYF	TGCGCCAGCAGCTCGGGACTAGCGAGAGCCACAGATACGCAGTATTTT
-	-	TRBV24-1	TRBJ2-5	CATSDTHGMSETQYF	TGTGCCACCAGTGATACCCACGGTATGAGTGAGACCCAGTACTTC
-	TRBD2	TRBV9	TRBJ2-3	CASSVGLAGGPDTQYF	TGTGCCAGCAGCGTCGGACTAGCGGGGGGGCCAGATACGCAGTATTTT
-	TRBD1	TRBV7-8	TRBJ1-5	CASSYGQGQGQPQHF	TGTGCCAGCAGCTACGGACAGGGGCAGGGCCAGCCCCAGCATTTT
-	-	TRBV27	TRBJ2-1	CASSFSTNEQFF	TGTGCCAGCAGTTTTAGTACCAATGAGCAGTTCTTC
-	-	TRBV14	TRBJ2-7	CASSQGGTPRWEQYF	TGTGCCAGCAGCCAGGGCGGGACTCCCAGGTGGGAGCAGTACTTC
-	TRBD1	TRBV2	TRBJ1-3	CASSRDRGGGNTIYF	TGTGCCAGCAGCAGGGACAGGGGAGGCGGAAACACCATATATTTT
-	TRBD1	TRBV28	TRBJ2-7	CASSLPGQGREQYF	TGTGCCAGCAGTTTACCTGGACAGGGCCGCGAGCAGTACTTC
-	-	TRBV6-4	TRBJ2-1	CASSDGFGRDPSYNEQFF	TGTGCCAGCAGTGACGGGTTCGGGCGGGACCCTTCCTACAATGAGCAGTTCTTC
-	TRBD1	TRBV6-4	TRBJ1-5	CARQGARQPQHF	TGTGCCAGACAGGGGGCGCGTCAGCCCCAGCATTTT
-	-	TRBV5-1	TRBJ2-7	CASSLDAGTYEQYF	TGCGCCAGCAGCTTGGATGCAGGCACCTACGAGCAGTACTTC
-	-	TRBV19	TRBJ1-2	CASSIHRDTNGYTF	TGTGCCAGTAGTATACACCGGGACACTAATGGCTACACCTTC
-	-	TRBV7-9	TRBJ2-3	CASRAGTDTQYF	TGTGCCAGCAGGGCTGGCACAGATACGCAGTATTTT
-	-	TRBV27	TRBJ1-1	CASSRSWRLFGVNTEAFF	TGTGCCAGCAGCCGTTCGTGGAGGTTATTCGGGGTGAACACTGAAGCTTTCTTT
-	-	TRBV19	TRBJ2-7	CASKSRVSYEQYF	TGTGCCAGTAAGTCGCGGGTCTCCTACGAGCAGTACTTC
-	TRBD2	TRBV6-2/TRBV6-3	TRBJ2-3	CASSYLTSGKATDTQYF	TGTGCCAGCAGTTATTTGACTAGCGGAAAGGCCACAGATACGCAGTATTTT
-	-	TRBV28	TRBJ1-6	CASSPPNNSPLHF	TGTGCCAGCAGTCCCCCTAACAATTCACCCCTCCACTTT
-	-	TRBV2	TRBJ1-5	CASRRADGGNQPQHF	TGTGCCAGCAGGCGCGCCGACGGGGGCAATCAGCCCCAGCATTTT
-	-	TRBV6-1	TRBJ1-5	CASSETANQPQHF	TGTGCCAGCAGTGAAACAGCAAATCAGCCCCAGCATTTT
-	-	TRBV7-2	TRBJ1-6	CASSLANSHNSPLHF	TGTGCCAGCAGCTTAGCAAACAGTCACAATTCACCCCTCCACTTT
-	-	TRBV18	TRBJ2-5	CASSSTGGWETQYF	TGTGCCAGCTCTTCGACAGGCGGTTGGGAGACCCAGTACTTC
few	-	TRBV24-1	TRBJ1-5	CATSATTALGSRSNQPQHF	TGTGCCACCAGTGCCACGACAGCCCTCGGATCTCGTAGCAATCAGCCCCAGCATTTT
-	-	TRBV27	TRBJ1-1	CASSWRDTNTEAFF	TGTGCCAGCAGTTGGCGGGATACGAACACTGAAGCTTTCTTT
-	TRBD2	TRBV27	TRBJ2-7	CASSLSGLAGGSFYEQYF	TGTGCCAGCAGTTTATCGGGCCTAGCGGGGGGCTCATTCTACGAGCAGTACTTC
-	TRBD2	TRBV20-1	TRBJ2-3	CSASGSGGPGDTQYF	TGCAGTGCTAGTGGTAGCGGGGGCCCGGGAGATACGCAGTATTTT
-	-	TRBV21-1	TRBJ2-1	CASSRLKDPSYNEQFF	TGTGCCAGCAGCCGACTTAAAGATCCATCCTACAATGAGCAGTTCTTC
-	TRBD2	TRBV27	TRBJ2-7	CASSSRTSGMRSYEQYF	TGTGCCAGCAGTTCCCGGACTAGCGGGATGCGGTCCTACGAGCAGTACTTC
-	-	TRBV19	TRBJ1-5	CATKGRGEDQPQHF	TGTGCCACCAAGGGAAGGGGCGAGGATCAGCCCCAGCATTTT
-	TRBD1	TRBV15	TRBJ2-5	CATSTGTGGWETQYF	TGTGCCACCAGCACGGGGACAGGGGGCTGGGAGACCCAGTACTTC
-	TRBD1	TRBV19	TRBJ1-5	CASSPQGLGPQHF	TGTGCCAGTAGTCCACAGGGGCTTGGGCCCCAGCATTTT
few	TRBD1	TRBV19	TRBJ1-4	CASNPRTGVSEKLFF	TGTGCCAGTAATCCCCGGACAGGGGTCAGCGAAAAACTGTTTTTT
-	TRBD2	TRBV9	TRBJ2-1	CASSVGASGGVYNEQFF	TGTGCCAGCAGCGTAGGGGCTAGCGGGGGCGTTTACAATGAGCAGTTCTTC
-	TRBD1	TRBV5-1	TRBJ1-6	CASSATGFGNSPLHF	TGCGCCAGCAGCGCGACAGGGTTTGGGAATTCACCCCTCCACTTT
-	TRBD2	TRBV25-1	TRBJ2-7	CASRMGPKTSGYYEQYF	TGTGCCAGCCGAATGGGACCTAAAACTAGCGGTTACTACGAGCAGTACTTC
-	-	TRBV2	TRBJ2-2	CAVGDPGELFF	TGCGCCGTCGGGGATCCCGGGGAGCTGTTTTTT
-	-	TRBV19	TRBJ2-6	CASTDSRGANVLTF	TGTGCCAGTACGGACAGTCGTGGGGCCAACGTCCTGACTTTC
-	TRBD1	TRBV2	TRBJ1-1	CASRTGAEDTEAFF	TGTGCCAGCAGGACAGGGGCAGAGGACACTGAAGCTTTCTTT
-	TRBD2	TRBV9	TRBJ2-5	CAGRAGGYETQYF	TGTGCCGGGAGAGCGGGGGGGTATGAGACCCAGTACTTC
-	-	TRBV4-2	TRBJ2-2	CASSRHVQGDTGELFF	TGTGCCAGCAGCCGCCACGTACAGGGAGACACCGGGGAGCTGTTTTTT
-	-	TRBV2	TRBJ1-1	CASRDSDNTEAFF	TGTGCCAGCAGGGACAGTGATAACACTGAAGCTTTCTTT
once	TRBD2	TRBV5-1	TRBJ2-1	CASIRVAGGGSEQFF	TGCGCCAGCATAAGGGTTGCGGGAGGGGGCAGTGAGCAGTTCTTC
few	TRBD1	TRBV27	TRBJ1-5	CASSLEGGGNQPQHF	TGTGCCAGCAGTTTAGAAGGGGGCGGCAATCAGCCCCAGCATTTT
-	TRBD2	TRBV28	TRBJ2-1	CASSSGRGEQFF	TGTGCCAGCAGCTCCGGGAGGGGTGAGCAGTTCTTC
-	-	TRBV18	TRBJ2-7	CASSLTAGYEQYF	TGTGCCAGCTCACTTACCGCGGGGTACGAGCAGTACTTC
-	-	TRBV7-8	TRBJ1-2	CASSLRSGGGYGYTF	TGTGCCAGCAGCTTACGGTCTGGGGGCGGTTATGGCTACACCTTC
-	-	TRBV6-1	TRBJ1-5	CASSEGGGTGNQPQHF	TGTGCCAGCAGTGAAGGGGGGGGCACGGGCAATCAGCCCCAGCATTTT
few	TRBD2	TRBV4-2	TRBJ2-7	CASSRRLAGGTYEQYF	TGTGCCAGCAGCCGGCGACTAGCGGGAGGGACCTACGAGCAGTACTTC
-	-	TRBV15	TRBJ2-7	CATRKRTAYSEQYF	TGTGCCACCAGGAAGAGGACAGCGTACAGCGAGCAGTACTTC
-	TRBD1	TRBV6-5	TRBJ1-1	CASSLRTGKGPEAFF	TGTGCCAGCAGTCTGAGGACAGGGAAGGGACCTGAAGCTTTCTTT
-	-	TRBV19	TRBJ2-1	CASSIGLANEQFF	TGTGCCAGTAGTATCGGGCTAGCTAATGAGCAGTTCTTC
-	TRBD1	TRBV19	TRBJ1-2	CASSLGTGRTNYGYTF	TGTGCCAGTAGTCTCGGGACAGGGAGAACTAACTATGGCTACACCTTC
once	TRBD2	TRBV5-1	TRBJ2-5	CASSKGLPQETQYF	TGCGCCAGCAGTAAGGGACTACCCCAAGAGACCCAGTACTTC
-	TRBD2	TRBV10-3	TRBJ2-3	CAIAGLAGVTSTDTQYF	TGTGCCATTGCAGGACTAGCGGGAGTAACTAGCACAGATACGCAGTATTTT
-	TRBD1	TRBV18	TRBJ1-5	CASTTGGSQPQHF	TGTGCCAGCACTACAGGGGGCAGTCAGCCCCAGCATTTT